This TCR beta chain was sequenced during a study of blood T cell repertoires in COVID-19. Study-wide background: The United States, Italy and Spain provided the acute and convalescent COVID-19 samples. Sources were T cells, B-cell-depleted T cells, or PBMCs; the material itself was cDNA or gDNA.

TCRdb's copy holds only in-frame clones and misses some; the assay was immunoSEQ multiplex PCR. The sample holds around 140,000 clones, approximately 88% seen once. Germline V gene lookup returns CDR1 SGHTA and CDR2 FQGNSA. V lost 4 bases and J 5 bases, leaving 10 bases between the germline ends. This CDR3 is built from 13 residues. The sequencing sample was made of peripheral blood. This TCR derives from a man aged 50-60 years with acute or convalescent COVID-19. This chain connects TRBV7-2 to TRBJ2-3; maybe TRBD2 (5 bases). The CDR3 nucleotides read TGTGCCAGCAGCTGGAACGAGGGAGATACGCAGTATTTT. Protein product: CASSWNEGDTQYF.